This T cell receptor beta chain was profiled in a study of CD8+ T cells in alopecia areata. The sample's treatment: oral pan-JAK inhibitor, 5-10 mg twice daily. Once RNA had been extracted, it was reverse transcribed into cDNA to act as the sequencing template. The method was immunoSEQ multiplex PCR; TCRdb's version includes in-frame clones alone and lacks a portion of them. Among roughly 100,000 clones, 50% to 75% were seen once, and the ten largest hold around 16%. General observations from the study: Amid tofacitinib therapy, many expanded lesional clones stayed present in scalp and blood.

Regarding this clone: Its specificity is unknown.

The TCR was taken from a human donor with alopecia areata. The specimen was CD8+ T cells sorted from blood, collected at week 4, from a patient treated with tofacitinib.

The CDR3 reads CASTDGGNTEAFF. Written as DNA, the CDR3 is TGTGCCAGCACTGATGGAGGGAACACTGAAGCTTTCTTT. The chain recombines TRBV7-9 with TRBJ1-1; no reliable D call. Per the germline V gene, CDR1 is SEHNR and CDR2 is FQNEAQ (reference sequence). V lost 7 bases to trimming and J lost 1 base, with 10 bases between them. The CDR3 is made up of 13 amino acids.